One and the same sample provided the 2 T cell receptor beta chains below, sequenced in a study of T cells after posttransplantation cyclophosphamide. Libraries were prepared by immunoSEQ multiplex PCR; TCRdb keeps only in-frame clonotypes and omits some of them. The table records fewer than 35,000 clones, 75% to 95% of them present only once. Cells defined as naive were viable CD3+CD4+ or CD3+CD8+ and CCR7+CD45RA+CD45RO-CD95-CD27+CD28+. Sequenced input: naive CD4+ T cells sorted from blood. Receptor source: a man under 40 in good health and a related stem cell transplant donor.

There are a few counts of this clone. The V call is TRBV19, the J call TRBJ1-5; the D is unclear. Trimming took off 5 bases at V and 6 bases at J, with 11 bases between the two ends. The CDR3 totals 13 residues. Germline assignment: CDR1 LNHDA and CDR2 SQIVND (reference sequence). Here the CDR3 DNA reads TGTGCCAGTAGTCCCGACATAGGTCAGCCCCAGCATTTT. This sequence encodes CASSPDIGQPQHF.

Here the CDR3 DNA reads TGTGCCAGCTCTCGTTCCGGGACTAGGGACGATACGCAGTATTTT. Translating it yields CASSRSGTRDDTQYF. The V gene is TRBV9, the J gene TRBJ2-3, with 8 positions matching TRBD2. J gave up 6 bases and V 7 bases, and 13 bases lay outside the gene matches. Looked up from germline, CDR1 is SGDLS and CDR2 is YYNGEE. The CDR3 extends over 15 amino acids.